The 8 T cell receptor beta chains below all came from one sample that was sequenced in a study of molecular identifiers for immune sequencing clone quantification. TCRdb re-analysed the PCR reads in MiXCR, keeping a single row per CDR3 protein. The table records about 300,000 distinct CDR3 sequences, about 22% of them present only once. Material for sequencing was naive CD8+ T cells from blood, with Jurkat cell RNA spiked in. Subset given: FACS-sorted CD8+CD4-CCR7+CD45RA+ naive T cells. These receptors all stem from a human donor in good health. Some libraries in this study had Jurkat cell RNA spiked in.

Ten or more counts support this clonotype. The chain couples TRBV19 to TRBJ1-4; tentatively, D is TRBD1 (6 bases). The CDR3 is made up of 15 amino acids. Trimming took 7 bases from V and 3 from J, leaving 15 bases between them. Germline CDR1 is LNHDA and CDR2 is SQIVND (reference sequence). This CDR3 reads CASMTGGLANEKLFF. CDR3 coding DNA: TGTGCCAGTATGACCGGGGGGCTGGCTAATGAAAAACTGTTTTTT.

This clonotype showed up just a few times. The V gene is TRBV18, the J gene TRBJ2-5, with D maybe TRBD1 (5 bases). This CDR3 is built from 15 residues. Germline V gene data show CDR1 as KGHSH and CDR2 as LQKENI. The ends were cut back, 3 bases at V and 2 bases at J, with 13 bases in the middle. CDR3 sequence: CASSPGPGPQETQYF. In DNA form, the CDR3 reads TGTGCCAGCTCACCCGGCCCAGGGCCACAAGAGACCCAGTACTTC. The entire variable domain, with the rest obtained from reference TRBV18 and TRBJ2-5, is as follows: NAGVMQNPRHLVRRRGQEARLRCSPMKGHSHVYWYRQLPEEGLKFMVYLQKENIIDESGMPKERFSAEFPKEGPSILRIQQVVRGDSAAYFCASSPGPGPQETQYFGPGTRLLVL.

There are a few counts of this clonotype. The genes are TRBV7-9 and TRBJ2-5; D unclear. Germline assignment: CDR1 SEHNR and CDR2 FQNEAQ (reference sequence). The CDR3 runs 15 residues. Trimming left V 1 base short and J 2 bases short, with 11 bases between. For the CDR3, the DNA is TGTGCCAGCAGCTTAGGTTGGGCAAAGCAAGAGACCCAGTACTTC. As protein: CASSLGWAKQETQYF.

The chain links TRBV18 to TRBJ2-3; maybe TRBD2 (6 bases). V was trimmed by 6 bases and J by 2 bases, leaving 21 bases between them. The germline V gene has CDR1 KGHSH and CDR2 LQKENI. The CDR3 runs 17 residues. Here the CDR3 reads CASSSDLAATPTDTQYF. CDR3 coding DNA: TGTGCCAGCTCGTCGGACTTAGCGGCGACACCCACAGATACGCAGTATTTT.

This clonotype was detected ten times or more. The chain carries TRBV6-2 or TRBV6-3 and TRBJ1-1, with no clear D. Trimming cost V 2 bases and J 5 bases, with 6 bases left between them. CDR1 MNHEY and CDR2 SVGEGT come from the germline V gene. The CDR3 is 12 residues long. CDR3 sequence: CASSYQVTEAFF. The CDR3 DNA follows: TGTGCCAGCAGTTACCAGGTTACTGAAGCTTTCTTT.

This clonotype was counted at least ten times. The chain recombines TRBV4-3 with TRBJ2-7; 7 bases are shared with TRBD2. Germline V gene data show CDR1 as LGHNA and CDR2 as YSLEER. The CDR3 has 13 residues. Trimming removed 4 bases from V and 4 bases from J; junction bases left unmatched: 4. CDR3 sequence reads: CASSLRGGYEQYF. The CDR3 coding sequence is TGCGCCAGCAGCCTGCGCGGGGGATACGAGCAGTACTTC.

With regard to this clonotype: One end of the junction fails to match germline, which may point to a read error. The chain recombines TRBV7-9 with TRBJ1-1; 7 bases align to TRBD1. The CDR3 sequence is 14 residues long. Germline CDR1 reads SEHNR; CDR2 reads FQNEAQ (reference sequence). CDR3 region: CASSSRQGSTEALF. The DNA of the CDR3 is TGTGCCAGCAGCTCCCGACAGGGATCAACTGAGGCTCTCTTT.

This chain uses TRBV6-5 with TRBJ1-1; no definite D call. From germline, CDR1 is MNHEY and CDR2 SVGAGI. V was clipped by 5 bases and J by 0 bases, with 7 bases between them. CDR3 length: 13 residues. Here the CDR3 DNA reads TGTGCCAGCAGTCCACATATGAACACTGAAGCTTTCTTT. Amino acids: CASSPHMNTEAFF.